The rows below give T cell receptor beta chains drawn from one sample of a study of CD8+ T cells in alopecia areata. The protocol was immunoSEQ multiplex PCR, while the TCRdb copy is restricted to in-frame clones and leaves out a portion. The sample yields 150,000 to 200,000 clones, around 60% seen once. The specimen comprised CD4+ T cells sorted from blood, sampled at week 0. The receptor source for this set is a human donor with alopecia areata. The CDR3 runs from the conserved cysteine through the conserved F or W. The D gene is left open where the match is weak. Where a row states a size, it is once, few, many or the class of an expanded clone; other rows omit it.

j_call clone_size v_call d_call cdr3_aa cdr3_nt
TRBJ1-2 NA TRBV9 NA CASSVGQHYGYTF TGTGCCAGCAGCGTAGGGCAGCACTATGGCTACACCTTC
TRBJ1-2 NA TRBV6-5 TRBD1 CASSYGLGGAGYGYTF TGTGCCAGCAGTTACGGACTAGGGGGCGCGGGCTATGGCTACACCTTC
TRBJ2-5 once TRBV9 NA CASSVDPRVETQYF TGTGCCAGCAGCGTAGATCCCAGGGTGGAGACCCAGTACTTC
TRBJ1-1 many TRBV7-8 TRBD1 CASSLTGGTEAFF TGTGCCAGCAGCTTGACAGGGGGCACTGAAGCTTTCTTT
TRBJ2-3 NA TRBV18 NA CASSPGGDTQYF TGTGCCAGCTCACCAGGGGGAGATACGCAGTATTTT
TRBJ1-5 NA TRBV15 NA CATSSGVLGIPQHF TGTGCCACCAGCTCGGGGGTGCTTGGTATTCCCCAGCATTTT
TRBJ1-1 NA TRBV27 NA CASSLSPRADTEAFF TGTGCCAGCAGTTTATCCCCCAGGGCGGACACTGAAGCTTTCTTT
TRBJ2-3 few TRBV25-1 NA CASSDRISSTDTQYF TGTGCCAGCAGTGATCGGATTTCTAGCACAGATACGCAGTATTTT
TRBJ2-6 NA TRBV19 NA CASSGSSGANVLTF TGTGCCAGTAGTGGGAGCTCTGGGGCCAACGTCCTGACTTTC
TRBJ1-3 few TRBV7-8 TRBD1 CASSSQGAVGNTIYF TGTGCCAGCAGCTCACAGGGGGCGGTTGGAAACACCATATATTTT
TRBJ2-3 NA TRBV9 NA CASSPRPSGDTQYF TGTGCCAGCAGCCCCCGCCCGAGCGGCGATACGCAGTATTTT
TRBJ1-3 few TRBV25-1 NA CASSVGGGSGNTIYF TGTGCCAGCAGTGTCGGTGGGGGATCTGGAAACACCATATATTTT
TRBJ2-2 NA TRBV29-1 NA CSVDGNTGELFF TGCAGCGTTGATGGGAACACCGGGGAGCTGTTTTTT
TRBJ1-1 many TRBV6-5 NA CASSSTLNTEAFF TGTGCCAGCAGTTCCACACTGAACACTGAAGCTTTCTTT
TRBJ2-5 NA TRBV5-1 NA CASTKGPQETQYF TGCGCCAGTACGAAGGGGCCCCAAGAGACCCAGTACTTC
TRBJ1-2 NA TRBV7-9 TRBD1 CASRQGADNYGYTF TGTGCCAGTCGACAGGGCGCTGATAACTATGGCTACACCTTC
TRBJ2-3 NA TRBV29-1 NA CSVGGLVTDTQYF TGCAGCGTTGGCGGCCTGGTCACAGATACGCAGTATTTT
TRBJ1-2 few TRBV5-4 NA CASSLWVAGGYTF TGTGCCAGCAGCTTGTGGGTAGCGGGTGGCTACACCTTC
TRBJ1-1 NA TRBV4-1 NA CASSQDPTRTEAFF TGCGCCAGCAGCCAAGACCCCACCCGTACTGAAGCTTTCTTT
TRBJ1-6 few TRBV7-3 TRBD1 CASSLDHRDSSTLHF TGTGCCAGCAGCTTAGATCACCGGGACAGCTCTACCCTCCACTTT
TRBJ1-2 NA TRBV6-6 TRBD1 CASTTGTAYGYTF TGTGCCAGCACCACCGGGACAGCCTATGGCTACACCTTC
TRBJ2-1 NA TRBV5-1 TRBD2 CASSLGGLAGVNEQFF TGCGCCAGCAGCTTGGGAGGACTAGCGGGGGTGAATGAGCAGTTCTTC
TRBJ1-1 NA TRBV6-6 NA CASSLKGTSEAFF TGTGCCAGCAGTCTAAAGGGTACCTCTGAAGCTTTCTTT
TRBJ1-5 NA TRBV19 TRBD1 CASSQGRTGSQPQHF TGTGCCAGTAGCCAGGGGAGGACAGGGTCCCAGCCCCAGCATTTT
TRBJ1-2 few TRBV2 TRBD1 CASNPTGYGYTF TGTGCCAGCAACCCGACAGGGTACGGCTACACCTTC
TRBJ2-1 few TRBV5-1 NA CASSQDGGPYNEQFF TGCGCCAGCAGCCAGGACGGAGGACCGTACAATGAGCAGTTCTTC
TRBJ2-5 NA TRBV30 NA CAWSVILAETQYF TGTGCCTGGAGTGTTATCTTAGCGGAGACCCAGTACTTC
TRBJ2-3 few TRBV4-2 TRBD2 CASSQEGTKTDTQYF TGTGCCAGCAGCCAAGAAGGGACTAAAACAGATACGCAGTATTTT
TRBJ2-4 NA TRBV19 TRBD1 CASSSPLTGTLENIQYF TGTGCCAGTAGTAGCCCTCTGACAGGGACATTGGAAAACATTCAGTACTTC
TRBJ1-4 NA TRBV30 NA CAWSVRGLAARTTNEKLFF TGTGCCTGGAGTGTACGGGGACTTGCAGCCAGAACAACTAATGAAAAACTGTTTTTT
TRBJ2-5 NA TRBV18 NA CASSPGETQYF TGTGCCAGCTCACCCGGGGAGACCCAGTACTTC
TRBJ2-3 NA TRBV29-1 NA CSGASLGTDTQYF TGCAGCGGGGCGAGTCTAGGCACAGATACGCAGTATTTT
TRBJ1-6 NA TRBV5-1 TRBD1 CASSSQGAPSPLHF TGCGCCAGCAGCTCTCAGGGGGCACCTTCACCCCTCCACTTT
TRBJ2-5 NA TRBV15 NA CATSLRETQYF TGTGCCACCAGCCTCCGAGAGACCCAGTACTTC
TRBJ2-1 NA TRBV29-1 NA CSVEGSEGRSYNEQFF TGCAGCGTTGAAGGAAGCGAAGGCCGCTCCTACAATGAGCAGTTCTTC
TRBJ2-7 NA TRBV29-1 NA CSVDTETYEQYF TGCAGCGTTGATACTGAAACCTACGAGCAGTACTTC
TRBJ2-7 NA TRBV29-1 TRBD1 CSVGAGGEYEQYF TGCAGCGTTGGGGCAGGGGGCGAGTACGAGCAGTACTTC
TRBJ1-5 NA TRBV30 TRBD1 CAWSPQGAFQPQHF TGTGCCTGGAGCCCCCAGGGGGCGTTTCAGCCCCAGCATTTT
TRBJ1-3 NA TRBV6-5 TRBD1 CASSYTRGNGNTIYF TGTGCCAGCAGTTACACCAGGGGGAATGGAAACACCATATATTTT
TRBJ1-1 NA TRBV2 NA CASVSMNTEAFF TGTGCCAGCGTCAGTATGAACACTGAAGCTTTCTTT